Listed below are T cell receptor beta chains from one sample, sequenced in a study of T-cell reconstitution after alpha-beta-depleted transplantation in children. A single record per CDR3 protein comes from TCRdb applying MiXCR to the PCR reads. The sample has about 280,000 distinct CDR3 sequences, roughly 11% seen once. Here the sequenced sample was peripheral blood, taken 180 days after TCRalphabeta/CD19-depleted stem cell transplant. These receptors all come from a male patient aged 2 to 10 who had a stem cell transplant for chronic granulomatous disease, so the T cells may come from the graft donor. CDR3s include the opening cysteine and the closing phenylalanine or tryptophan. The D gene is left open where the match is weak. The size of a clone is reported for some rows only, either as once, few or many, or as a class for expanded clones.

cdr3_length j_call d_call v_call clone_size cdr3_aa cdr3_nt
15 TRBJ2-4 . TRBV20-1 many CSATDGEGTKNIQYF TGCAGTGCTACCGACGGAGAGGGGACAAAAAACATTCAGTACTTC
12 TRBJ1-2 . TRBV19 few CASTPGSYGYTF TGTGCCAGTACCCCAGGGAGCTATGGCTACACCTTC
18 TRBJ1-4 . TRBV11-2 many CASSLRGRASTTNEKLFF TGTGCCAGCAGCTTACGGGGTCGGGCCTCCACAACTAATGAAAAACTGTTTTTT
15 TRBJ2-7 TRBD1 TRBV28 many CASKKPGTGGTEQYF TGTGCCAGCAAAAAACCCGGGACAGGTGGGACCGAGCAGTACTTC
15 TRBJ2-7 . TRBV18 . CASSPLDSYTYEQYF TGTGCCAGCTCACCACTAGACAGTTATACCTACGAGCAGTACTTC
20 TRBJ2-2 TRBD1 TRBV5-6 . CASTEPIAHSGQGYSGELFF TGTGCCAGCACCGAACCGATAGCCCATTCGGGACAGGGGTATTCCGGGGAGCTGTTTTTT
13 TRBJ2-6 . TRBV20-1 many CSASKTGANVLTF TGCAGTGCTAGTAAAACTGGGGCCAACGTCCTGACTTTC
14 TRBJ2-7 . TRBV20-1 many CSAVDGWSSYEQYF TGCAGTGCTGTCGACGGGTGGTCCTCCTACGAGCAGTACTTC
15 TRBJ2-7 TRBD1 TRBV11-1 many CASSKRTGLLYEQYF TGTGCCAGCAGCAAGCGGACAGGACTCCTCTACGAGCAGTACTTC
15 TRBJ2-7 . TRBV4-1 many CASSPAPWSSYEQYF TGCGCCAGCAGCCCAGCGCCCTGGAGCTCCTACGAGCAGTACTTC
15 TRBJ2-5 . TRBV5-1 many CASSRSSGNQETQYF TGCGCCAGCAGCCGTAGCAGCGGAAACCAAGAGACCCAGTACTTC
13 TRBJ1-2 . TRBV29-1 many CSVDSLMLYGYTF TGCAGCGTTGACAGCCTTATGCTCTATGGCTACACCTTC
13 TRBJ2-7 . TRBV5-6 many CASSLQRAYEQYF TGTGCCAGCAGCTTGCAGCGAGCCTACGAGCAGTACTTC
18 TRBJ2-5 TRBD2 TRBV14 many CASSQDRLARNVQETQYF TGTGCCAGCAGCCAGGACCGACTAGCTCGGAATGTACAAGAGACCCAGTACTTC
19 TRBJ2-3 TRBD2 TRBV6-2/TRBV6-3 many CASSYSISGAPVYPDTQYF TGTGCCAGCAGTTACTCGATTAGCGGGGCCCCAGTGTACCCAGATACGCAGTATTTT
17 TRBJ2-3 . TRBV9 many CASSRTGGTVSTDTQYF TGTGCCAGCAGCCGAACCGGAGGGACAGTTAGCACAGATACGCAGTATTTT
13 TRBJ2-1 . TRBV6-2/TRBV6-3 many CASRRQGGNEQFF TGTGCCAGCAGAAGACAGGGAGGAAATGAGCAGTTCTTC
21 TRBJ2-1 TRBD2 TRBV4-2 many CASSPRTLAGGWNSSYNEQFF TGTGCCAGCAGCCCCCGGACGCTAGCGGGGGGCTGGAATTCCTCCTACAATGAGCAGTTCTTC
14 TRBJ2-1 TRBD1 TRBV7-2 many CASSSWTGQIEQFF TGTGCCAGCAGCTCTTGGACAGGGCAAATCGAGCAGTTCTTC
12 TRBJ2-5 . TRBV29-1 . CSVELDRETQYF TGCAGCGTTGAACTAGATCGAGAGACCCAGTACTTC
12 TRBJ2-5 . TRBV6-1 many CASLERQETQYF TGTGCCAGCCTCGAGCGCCAAGAGACCCAGTACTTC
14 TRBJ2-3 . TRBV7-9 many CASSLGGSEDTQYF TGTGCCAGCAGCTTAGGTGGGAGTGAGGATACGCAGTATTTT
16 TRBJ2-2 . TRBV11-2 many CASSSVNRVITGELFF TGTGCCAGCAGCTCGGTAAACAGGGTCATCACCGGGGAGCTGTTTTTT
15 TRBJ2-1 TRBD2 TRBV15 many CATSRGLAEGDRQFF TGTGCCACCAGCAGGGGACTAGCGGAGGGAGATCGGCAGTTCTTC
15 TRBJ2-1 . TRBV7-2 . CASTQTPGPYNEQFF TGTGCCAGCACCCAAACCCCGGGGCCCTACAATGAGCAGTTCTTC
14 TRBJ1-1 . TRBV7-3 many CASSFGGMNTEAFF TGTGCCAGCAGCTTTGGGGGGATGAACACTGAAGCTTTCTTT
15 TRBJ2-1 TRBD2 TRBV12-3/TRBV12-4 many CASSNTSGAYNEQFF TGTGCCAGCAGTAACACTAGCGGGGCTTACAATGAGCAGTTCTTC
15 TRBJ2-3 TRBD2 TRBV5-1 many CASRFSGVNTDTQYF TGCGCCAGCAGGTTTAGCGGGGTTAACACAGATACGCAGTATTTT
16 TRBJ2-1 TRBD2 TRBV7-9 many CASSTHPTSVGNEQFF TGTGCCAGCAGCACACACCCTACTAGCGTTGGAAATGAGCAGTTCTTC
13 TRBJ2-7 . TRBV9 many CASSVGGAQEQYF TGTGCCAGCAGCGTAGGCGGGGCGCAAGAGCAGTACTTC
11 TRBJ2-5 . TRBV18 . CASQDQETQYF TGTGCCAGCCAAGACCAAGAGACCCAGTACTTC
13 TRBJ1-1 TRBD1 TRBV5-6 many CASSDPWGQEAFF TGTGCCAGCAGCGACCCGTGGGGACAGGAAGCTTTCTTT
13 TRBJ2-2 . TRBV5-5 many CASSVTNSGELFF TGTGCCAGCAGCGTTACGAACAGCGGGGAGCTGTTTTTT